This paragraph covers one T cell receptor beta chain sequence. This sample is drawn from a study of graft-versus-host responses after intestinal transplantation. Across the study: Recipients had transplants, and these were multivisceral, liver-intestinal, or isolated intestinal.

Assay used: immunoSEQ multiplex PCR; TCRdb lists only in-frame clones, some missing. The data hold about 100,000 clones, with 80% to 95% observed a single time. CDR1 is SGHTA, CDR2 FQGTGA, per germline. The CDR3 has 13 amino acids. Between the trimmed V and J ends, which lost 5 bases and 5 bases, there was a span of 12 bases. The source is a human patient who received an intestinal transplant, so some T cells may come from the graft donor. Sequences were derived from PBMCs, sampled approximately 470 days after intestinal transplant. The J gene is TRBJ1-1, the V gene TRBV7-3, with TRBD1 as a possible D gene (6 bases). CDR3 sequence reads: CASSPTGRTEAFF. The CDR3 nucleotides are TGTGCCAGCAGCCCAACAGGGAGAACTGAAGCTTTCTTT.